One and the same sample provided the 20 T cell receptor beta chains below, sequenced in a study of blood T cell repertoires in COVID-19. The repertoire was sequenced with immunoSEQ multiplex PCR; TCRdb's copy has only in-frame clones and lacks some. The repertoire holds a few hundred thousand clones, more than 75% seen once, with 1.1% in the top ten. The sequencing sample was made of peripheral blood. The receptor source for this set is a human donor with acute or convalescent COVID-19. The donor label of this sample is uncertain.

J is TRBJ2-5 and V is TRBV10-3; D remains unclear. The CDR3 consists of 12 residues. V was trimmed by 10 bases and J by 2 bases, leaving 11 bases between them. Germline CDR1 reads ENHRY; CDR2 reads SYGVKD. CDR3 coding DNA: TGTGCCACTGGTGTCACTCAAGAGACCCAGTACTTC. Its translation is CATGVTQETQYF.

The rearrangement joins TRBV11-2 to TRBJ1-2; no clear D. Trimming stripped 3 bases from V and 0 bases from J, with 11 bases between. Germline values: CDR1 SGHAT, CDR2 FQNNGV. This CDR3 region has 15 residues. Here the CDR3 reads CASSFGDSANYGYTF. CDR3 in DNA: TGTGCCAGCAGCTTCGGGGATTCGGCTAACTATGGCTACACCTTC.

The genes are TRBV4-1 and TRBJ1-2; TRBD1 might be the D (5 bases). CDR3 length: 16 residues. Trimming stripped 0 bases from V and 4 bases from J, with 15 bases between. Germline V gene sequence: CDR1 MGHRA, CDR2 YSYEKL. This CDR3 reads CASSQDPRDRSYGYTF. The CDR3 bases are TGCGCCAGCAGCCAAGATCCCCGCGACAGAAGCTATGGCTACACCTTC.

The V and J genes are TRBV4-1 and TRBJ2-5; TRBD1 agrees at 7 bases. Trimming cost V 4 bases and J 2 bases; bases outside gene matches: 7. Germline V gene sequence: CDR1 MGHRA, CDR2 YSYEKL. The CDR3 has 15 amino acids. This CDR3 is CASSRGDREQETQYF. CDR3 coding DNA: TGCGCCAGCAGCCGGGGAGACAGGGAGCAAGAGACCCAGTACTTC.

The chain is built from TRBV4-2 and TRBJ2-2, with a possible D match to TRBD2 (6 bases). There are 15 residues in the CDR3. V was shortened by 6 bases and J by 6 bases, with 17 bases between the two germline ends. Looked up from germline, CDR1 is LGHNA and CDR2 is YNFKEQ. The CDR3: CASSRDFSSAGELFF. The CDR3 nucleotides are TGTGCCAGCAGTCGGGACTTTTCGAGTGCCGGGGAGCTGTTTTTT.

With regard to this clone: The sample has other DNA sequences that encode this CDR3 too. DNA for the CDR3: TGTGCCAGCAGTTACTCGAGGCAGGGGACAGGAAAACTGTTTTTT. Translating it yields CASSYSRQGTGKLFF. The chain joins TRBV6-5 to TRBJ1-4, with TRBD1 matching over 8 bases. Germline lookup yields CDR1 MNHEY and CDR2 SVGAGI. Unmatched junction bases numbered 7, after V lost 0 bases and J lost 10 bases. This CDR3 spans 15 amino acids.

J is TRBJ2-2 and V is TRBV29-1; a weak D match, TRBD1 (6 bases). The CDR3 length is 13 residues. In germline, CDR1 is SQVTM, CDR2 ANQGSEA. Trimming took off 3 bases at V and 4 bases at J, with 9 bases between the two ends. This chain's CDR3 is CSVEGAPTGELFF. The CDR3 DNA is TGCAGCGTTGAGGGGGCGCCCACCGGGGAGCTGTTTTTT.

The gene calls are TRBV7-8 and TRBJ1-4; the match to TRBD1 covers 8 bases. CDR3 length: 16 amino acids. Losses at the gene ends were 0 bases for V and 8 bases for J; bases not matched to a gene: 8. Germline V CDR1 and CDR2: SGHVS, FQNEAQ. CDR3 sequence reads: CASSLARQGRREKLFF. DNA for the CDR3: TGTGCCAGCAGCTTAGCCCGACAGGGGAGGAGGGAAAAACTGTTTTTT.

The chain recombines TRBV24-1 with TRBJ2-5, with D perhaps matching TRBD1 (6 bases). This CDR3 has 13 amino acids. Trimming took off 11 bases at V and 1 base at J, with 13 bases between the two ends. CDR1 and CDR2 from the germline V gene are KGHDR and SFDVKD. CDR3 loop: CAIQQGVQETQYF. The CDR3 bases are TGTGCCATACAACAGGGCGTCCAAGAGACCCAGTACTTC.

In its sample, this clone was seen many times. The chain recombines TRBV6-1 with TRBJ1-5; D unresolved. From germline, CDR1 is MNHNS and CDR2 SASEGT. The V end was cut by 3 bases, the J end by 0 bases, with 9 bases between. The CDR3 has 15 amino acids. The CDR3 DNA reads as TGTGCCAGCAGTGAGGGCGATTATAGCAATCAGCCCCAGCATTTT. It yields the protein CASSEGDYSNQPQHF.

The rearrangement links TRBV2 to TRBJ1-3; TRBD1 matches 7 bases. The CDR3 contains 14 residues. CDR1 is SNHLY and CDR2 is FYNNEI in the germline V gene. V was pared by 6 bases and J by 2 bases, with 4 bases of the junction left unmatched. The CDR3 region is CASSGQGAGNTIYF. CDR3 nucleotide sequence: TGTGCCAGCAGCGGGCAGGGGGCTGGAAACACCATATATTTT.

This clone occurred a few times. V usage is TRBV4-2 and J usage is TRBJ1-4; TRBD1 agrees at 7 bases. CDR1 and CDR2 from the germline V gene are LGHNA and YNFKEQ. Germline trimming cut 3 bases from V and 4 bases from J; bases unmatched to any gene: 5. This CDR3 has 15 residues. CDR3 sequence: CASSHTGALNEKLFF. The CDR3 DNA is TGTGCCAGCAGCCACACAGGGGCCCTTAATGAAAAACTGTTTTTT.

V gene TRBV19 combines with J gene TRBJ2-1; perhaps TRBD2 as D (6 bases). The V gene lost 1 base and the J gene lost 0 bases, with 10 bases spanning the gap. The CDR3 is 16 amino acids. Looked up from germline, CDR1 is LNHDA and CDR2 is SQIVND (reference sequence). The DNA for the CDR3 is TGTGCCAGTAGTATAGGGGGAGCGGGCTCCTACAATGAGCAGTTCTTC. Amino acids: CASSIGGAGSYNEQFF.

This clone has only one observation. The J gene is TRBJ2-1, the V gene TRBV12-5, with TRBD1 matching 11 bases. CDR3 length equals 14 residues. V shed 6 bases, J shed 9 bases, and the junction held 7 bases outside the gene matches. Germline CDR1 LGHNT, CDR2 FRNRAP. The CDR3 bases are TGTGCTAGTGGCCAAGGACAGGGGGCCGGTGAGCAGTTCTTC. This gives the protein CASGQGQGAGEQFF.

The chain joins TRBV18 to TRBJ1-2; no reliable D call. V was clipped by 0 bases and J by 4 bases, with 9 bases between them. CDR3 length: 14 residues. Looked up from germline, CDR1 is KGHSH and CDR2 is LQKENI. The chain's CDR3 is CASSPPFPGYGYTF. DNA for the CDR3: TGTGCCAGCTCACCACCGTTCCCCGGCTATGGCTACACCTTC.

The gene calls are TRBV4-2 and TRBJ2-7; 8 positions agree with TRBD2. V trimming: 1 base; J trimming: 2 bases; junction bases outside the gene matches: 4. This CDR3 contains 15 residues. The germline V gene has CDR1 LGHNA and CDR2 YNFKEQ. In nucleotides, the CDR3 is TGTGCCAGCAGCCAAGGCCACGGGGGGGCCTACGAGCAGTACTTC. Protein: CASSQGHGGAYEQYF.

The chain is built from TRBV2 and TRBJ1-1; no firm D call. V shed 3 bases and J shed 0 bases, with 8 bases lying between them. Germline V gene data show CDR1 as SNHLY and CDR2 as FYNNEI. CDR3 length equals 14 residues. The CDR3 region is CASSDLSMNTEAFF. CDR3 sequence (DNA): TGTGCCAGCAGTGATTTGTCAATGAACACTGAAGCTTTCTTT.

The chain uses TRBV18 and TRBJ1-2, with D tentatively TRBD1 (5 bases). Trimming took 3 bases from V and 4 from J, leaving 24 bases between them. Germline V lookup: CDR1 KGHSH, CDR2 LQKENI. This CDR3 contains 18 residues. CDR3 nucleotides: TGTGCCAGCTCACCCGAAGAAAGACAGCCAGGTCGTGGCTATGGCTACACCTTC. Encoded protein: CASSPEERQPGRGYGYTF. The full variable domain, with the rest looked up from reference TRBV18 and TRBJ1-2, is NAGVMQNPRHLVRRRGQEARLRCSPMKGHSHVYWYRQLPEEGLKFMVYLQKENIIDESGMPKERFSAEFPKEGPSILRIQQVVRGDSAAYFCASSPEERQPGRGYGYTFGSGTRLTVV.

This chain connects TRBV5-1 to TRBJ1-2; TRBD1 matches 8 bases. Per the germline V gene, CDR1 is SGHRS and CDR2 is YFSETQ. The CDR3 extends over 18 amino acids. V lost 4 bases, J lost 3 bases, and 17 bases stayed unmatched. This chain's CDR3 is CASSPLFGTGAMYYGYTF. Here the CDR3 DNA reads TGCGCCAGCAGCCCCTTGTTTGGGACAGGCGCTATGTACTATGGCTACACCTTC.

The rearrangement links TRBV9 to TRBJ2-1, with TRBD2 matching over 9 bases. Trimming cost V 4 bases and J 1 base; bases outside gene matches: 3. This CDR3 is 15 amino acids long. Germline CDR1 reads SGDLS; CDR2 reads YYNGEE. The CDR3 is CASSPGLASYNEQFF. DNA of the CDR3: TGTGCCAGCAGCCCGGGACTAGCATCCTACAATGAGCAGTTCTTC.